This section outlines one TCR beta chain sequence together with its context. TCRdb's copy holds only in-frame clones and misses some; the assay was immunoSEQ multiplex PCR. This sample carries about 39,000 clones, over 65% of them seen once, and the ten largest clones take less than 55%. V trimming: 3 bases; J trimming: 8 bases; junction bases outside the gene matches: 6. Germline V gene data show CDR1 as KGHSH and CDR2 as LQKENI. The CDR3 consists of 13 residues. The record originates from a study of control samples from healthy donors and cancer patients. The J gene is TRBJ1-1, the V gene TRBV18; 7 bases fit TRBD1. The origin of this receptor is a man aged 55-75 years in good health. Sequencing was carried out using blood. The DNA of the CDR3 is TGTGCCAGCTCACCTTACCGGACAGGCGAAGCTTTCTTT. It yields the protein CASSPYRTGEAFF.